A selection of T cell receptor beta chains follows, all from one sample in a study of T cell repertoires in cytomegalovirus infection. These TCRs' antigens remain unknown. TCRdb re-derived calls from the reads in MiXCR, one entry per CDR3 protein. The sample holds around 500,000 distinct CDR3 sequences; 40% to 50% are singletons and the top ten take 43%. The sample here was cultured PBMCs, taken from culture after CMV antigen stimulation. The receptors stem from a human donor in good health (CMV status not recorded). Some clones in this sample may be carry-over from other donors' samples. Each CDR3 is given with its conserved first and last residue.

j_call | v_call | cdr3_aa
TRBJ2-7 | TRBV27 | CASSTTRSSYEQYF
TRBJ2-6 | TRBV27 | CASSLGGGANVLTF
TRBJ1-2 | TRBV6-1 | CASSGGTGGASYGYTF
TRBJ2-1 | TRBV7-2 | CASSDLAGSSYNEQFF
TRBJ1-5 | TRBV4-2 | CASSQAIGLNQPQHF
TRBJ1-1 | TRBV5-4 | CASSRENNLGAFF
TRBJ1-3 | TRBV20-1 | CSASGQGGGNTIYF
TRBJ2-3 | TRBV5-1 | CASSYRLAGHTDTQYF
TRBJ2-5 | TRBV12-3/TRBV12-4 | CASSVKGGETQYF
TRBJ2-3 | TRBV4-1 | CASSRIYGIVDTQYF
TRBJ2-2 | TRBV4-2 | CASSLRAQREGPGELFF
TRBJ1-4 | TRBV7-6 | CASSPTVAEATNEKLFF
TRBJ2-5 | TRBV7-8 | CASSPRGGNLQETQYF
TRBJ2-6 | TRBV6-1 | CASSDTRFSGANVLTF
TRBJ1-1 | TRBV7-2 | CASSLWALGGPGTEAFF
TRBJ2-7 | TRBV7-2 | CASSFRDGGSEQYF
TRBJ1-1 | TRBV27 | CASSLSILVAEAFF
TRBJ2-5 | TRBV7-6 | CASSPHLAGVGETQYF
TRBJ1-3 | TRBV11-3 | CASSCRDSYSGNTIYF
TRBJ2-5 | TRBV10-3 | CAISDPRVQETQYF
TRBJ2-6 | TRBV7-9 | CASSLVPGANVLTF
TRBJ2-5 | TRBV6-5 | CASRAREGGLAGGPQETQYF
TRBJ2-1 | TRBV10-3 | CAISESGGAYNEQFF
TRBJ2-2 | TRBV4-3 | CASSQHSSGRDGELFF
TRBJ2-2 | TRBV6-1 | CASSELASDTGELFF
TRBJ1-2 | TRBV7-2 | CASSFLPGQPLHYGYTF
TRBJ2-1 | TRBV7-2 | CASSLEIVRGSSYNEQFF
TRBJ1-1 | TRBV7-3 | CASNRDTEAFF
TRBJ1-2 | TRBV6-2/TRBV6-3 | CASSRTIYGYTF
TRBJ2-5 | TRBV6-2/TRBV6-3 | CASSYSRTGRQETQYF
TRBJ2-5 | TRBV7-9 | CASSLEGAEGGLETQYF
TRBJ2-4 | TRBV7-2 | CASSPGLASGRVWNIQYF
TRBJ2-7 | TRBV7-2 | CASSEQGYEQYF
TRBJ2-5 | TRBV6-5 | CASSIGLVGLETQYF
TRBJ2-7 | TRBV20-1 | CSALPVAAAYGEQYF
TRBJ2-5 | TRBV27 | CASSTGTSLEETQYF
TRBJ2-1 | TRBV5-1 | CASSLSAGGWDEQFF
TRBJ1-4 | TRBV29-1 | CSVCGADEKLFF
TRBJ2-6 | TRBV7-2 | CASSLFASGANVLTF
TRBJ1-2 | TRBV12-3/TRBV12-4 | CASSLESRAGYTF